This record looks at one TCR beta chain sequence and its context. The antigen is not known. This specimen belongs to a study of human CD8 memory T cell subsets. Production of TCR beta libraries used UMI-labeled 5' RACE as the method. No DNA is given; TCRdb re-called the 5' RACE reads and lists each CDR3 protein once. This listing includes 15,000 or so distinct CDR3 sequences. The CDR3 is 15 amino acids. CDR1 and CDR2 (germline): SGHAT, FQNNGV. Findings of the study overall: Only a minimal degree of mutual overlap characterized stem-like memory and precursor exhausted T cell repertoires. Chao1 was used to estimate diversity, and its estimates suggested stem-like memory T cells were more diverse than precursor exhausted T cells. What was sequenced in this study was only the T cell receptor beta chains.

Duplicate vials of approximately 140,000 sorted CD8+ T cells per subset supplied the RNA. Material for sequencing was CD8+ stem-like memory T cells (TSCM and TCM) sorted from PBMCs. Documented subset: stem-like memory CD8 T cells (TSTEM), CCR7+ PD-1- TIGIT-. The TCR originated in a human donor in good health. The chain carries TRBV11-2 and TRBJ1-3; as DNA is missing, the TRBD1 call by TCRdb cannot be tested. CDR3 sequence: CASSSPHTDLDTIYF. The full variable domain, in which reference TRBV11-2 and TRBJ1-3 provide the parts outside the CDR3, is EAGVAQSPRYKIIEKRQSVAFWCNPISGHATLYWYQQILGQGPKLLIQFQNNGVVDDSQLPKDRFSAERLKGVDSTLKIQPAKLEDSAVYLCASSSPHTDLDTIYFGEGSWLTVV.